The 31 T cell receptor beta chains below were found in one sample sequenced in a study of blood T cell repertoires in COVID-19 (dated by TCRdb to 2019 to 2021). The protocol used for the library was the immunoSEQ multiplex PCR assay. Entries here come from immuneACCESS through TCRdb and include only in-frame sequences with V and J called. Some clones fail to appear in such tables; in the studies checked, an unresolved V gene covers under half of the shortfall, and the cause of the remainder is unknown. Counted in this sample were more than 20,000 clones; about 90% of them appeared once. Approximately 7.6% of the sample lies in the top ten. Sequenced: peripheral blood. Receptor source: a human donor in a cohort sampled during active COVID-19.

The rearrangement uses TRBV11-2 and TRBJ2-3; 8 nucleotides line up with TRBD2. This CDR3 is built from 14 residues. Trimming removed 2 bases from V and 6 bases from J; junction bases left unmatched: 4. The germline V gene has CDR1 SGHAT and CDR2 FQNNGV. The DNA of the CDR3 is TGTGCCAGCAGCTTAACAGCGGGAGTGGATACGCAGTATTTT. This gives the protein CASSLTAGVDTQYF. The full variable domain, rest sourced from reference TRBV11-2 and TRBJ2-3, is EAGVAQSPRYKIIEKRQSVAFWCNPISGHATLYWYQQILGQGPKLLIQFQNNGVVDDSQLPKDRFSAERLKGVDSTLKIQPAKLEDSAVYLCASSLTAGVDTQYFGPGTRLTVL.

V usage is TRBV11-2 and J usage is TRBJ2-3; 8 bases are shared with TRBD2. Trimming cost V 6 bases and J 1 base; bases outside gene matches: 3. This CDR3 is built from 14 residues. The germline V gene encodes CDR1 SGHAT and CDR2 FQNNGV. CDR3 amino acids: CASRLTSGTDTQYF. The DNA for the CDR3 is TGTGCCAGCAGGTTGACTAGCGGCACAGATACGCAGTATTTT.

This chain uses TRBV24-1 with TRBJ2-1; TRBD1 is a possible D gene (6 bases). This CDR3 comprises 14 residues. V was trimmed by 4 bases and J by 7 bases, leaving 13 bases between them. Germline-derived CDR1 and CDR2 are KGHDR and SFDVKD. The CDR3 is CATSDTGWVNEQFF. The DNA for the CDR3 is TGTGCCACCAGTGACACAGGGTGGGTAAATGAGCAGTTCTTC.

The chain employs TRBV15 and TRBJ2-2, with D tentatively TRBD1 (5 bases). CDR3 size: 15 residues. The germline V and J ends were trimmed by 2 bases and 1 base, with 8 bases remaining between them. Germline CDR1 is LNHNV and CDR2 is YYDKDF (reference sequence). The DNA for the CDR3 is TGTGCCACCAGCAGACTAGGACAGAACACCGGGGAGCTGTTTTTT. As protein: CATSRLGQNTGELFF.

The chain has TRBV2 and TRBJ2-1, with 11 bases matching TRBD2. The CDR3 loop spans 15 amino acids. Germline CDR1 reads SNHLY; CDR2 reads FYNNEI. After removal of 6 bases from V and 6 bases from J, the junction contained 7 bases not matched to a gene. DNA for the CDR3: TGTGCCAGCAGCGAACTAGCGGGAGTCCCCAATGAGCAGTTCTTC. Protein: CASSELAGVPNEQFF.

This sequence joins TRBV10-2 and TRBJ1-6; 9 nucleotides line up with TRBD1. The CDR3 runs to 16 residues. The J segment lost 9 bases and the V segment lost 5 bases, leaving 11 bases of the junction unmatched. Per the germline V gene, CDR1 is WSHSY and CDR2 is SAAADI. The CDR3 sequence: CASSKGQGGSGSPLHF. CDR3 nucleotides: TGCGCCAGCAGTAAGGGACAGGGAGGATCGGGTTCACCCCTCCACTTT.

The CDR3 bases are TGTGCCAGCAGGACAGGGGGGGACTACGAGCAGTACTTC. It is translated as CASRTGGDYEQYF. The V and J genes are TRBV27 and TRBJ2-7, with 9 bases fitting TRBD1. CDR3 length: 13 amino acids. Germline assignment: CDR1 MNHEY and CDR2 SMNVEV (reference sequence). V lost 6 bases and J lost 3; bases outside the gene matches: 3.

The V call is TRBV7-9, the J call TRBJ2-5; 8 nucleotides line up with TRBD1. J lost 2 bases, V lost 5 bases, and 7 bases had no gene match. CDR1 is SEHNR and CDR2 is FQNEAQ in the germline V gene (reference sequence). The CDR3 runs 15 residues. CDR3 DNA: TGTGCCAGCAGCCCGGGGACAGGTGTGCAAGAGACCCAGTACTTC. It codes for CASSPGTGVQETQYF.

V gene TRBV28 combines with J gene TRBJ1-5; no firm D call. This CDR3 is built from 14 residues. CDR1 is MDHEN and CDR2 is SYDVKM in the germline V gene. With 2 bases removed from V and 6 bases from J, the gap between germline ends came to 11 bases. The CDR3 loop reads CASSLGRVGQPQHF. The CDR3 DNA is TGTGCCAGCAGTTTAGGGCGGGTGGGTCAGCCCCAGCATTTT.

The chain couples TRBV28 to TRBJ2-7; D may be TRBD1 (6 bases). The germline gives CDR1 MDHEN, CDR2 SYDVKM. V was trimmed by 3 bases and J by 4 bases, leaving 10 bases between them. This CDR3 has 13 amino acids. CDR3 DNA sequence: TGTGCCAGCAGTTTGGGACAAGGATACGAGCAGTACTTC. Protein product: CASSLGQGYEQYF.

This rearrangement joins TRBV27 to TRBJ2-1; 7 bases match TRBD2. The CDR3 covers 15 residues. V gave up 2 bases and J gave up 9 bases; unmatched junction bases: 10. Per germline, CDR1 MNHEY and CDR2 SMNVEV (reference sequence). CDR3 coding DNA: TGTGCCAGCAGTTTAAGAGGGAGGGAACCGGCTGAGCAGTTCTTC. This codes for CASSLRGREPAEQFF.

This chain uses TRBV4-2 with TRBJ1-1; TRBD1 aligns across 10 bases. The CDR3 is 15 amino acids. The germline CDR1 and CDR2 sequences are LGHNA and YNFKEQ. V lost 4 bases, J lost 5 bases, and 7 bases stayed unmatched. The CDR3, as DNA: TGTGCCAGCAGCCTAGACAGGGGGCGAGGAACTGAAGCTTTCTTT. The encoded protein is CASSLDRGRGTEAFF.

V and J are TRBV2 and TRBJ2-2; no firm D call. Trimming cost V 6 bases and J 8 bases, with 13 bases left between them. Germline CDR1 is SNHLY and CDR2 is FYNNEI. This CDR3 contains 13 residues. This CDR3 is CASRALGPGELFF. For the CDR3, the DNA is TGTGCCAGCAGGGCACTGGGCCCTGGGGAGCTGTTTTTT.

The CDR3 here is CASSEKEGYTF. The CDR3 DNA sequence: TGTGCCAGCAGTGAGAAAGAGGGCTACACCTTC. The chain couples TRBV6-2 or TRBV6-3 to TRBJ1-2; no definite D call. The CDR3 has 11 amino acids. CDR1 and CDR2 (germline): MNHEY, SVGEGT. V was trimmed by 5 bases and J by 8 bases, leaving 9 bases between them.

The V gene is TRBV5-1, the J gene TRBJ1-2; maybe TRBD1 (6 bases). The V gene's germline CDR1 is SGHRS and CDR2 YFSETQ. The CDR3 loop spans 15 amino acids. The germline V and J ends were trimmed by 2 bases and 5 bases, with 16 bases remaining between them. The CDR3 region has the DNA TGCGCCAGCAGCTTTTCAGGGGCCACAGGGTATGGCTACACCTTC. Its translation is CASSFSGATGYGYTF.

V usage is TRBV7-2 and J usage is TRBJ2-3; possibly TRBD2 for D (5 bases). Germline lookup yields CDR1 SGHTA and CDR2 FQGNSA. The V end lost 7 bases, the J end lost 1 base, and 12 bases lay between the germline ends. The CDR3 has 14 amino acids. The CDR3 bases are TGTGCCAGCAAACGGGGAATCGGCACAGATACGCAGTATTTT. Protein product: CASKRGIGTDTQYF.

The chain couples TRBV4-2 to TRBJ2-7, with a tentative D call TRBD2 (6 bases). V was shortened by 1 base and J by 3 bases, with 13 bases between the two germline ends. The length of the CDR3 is 15 residues. From germline, CDR1 is LGHNA and CDR2 YNFKEQ. CDR3 sequence reads: CASSQVWDSVYEQYF. The CDR3 bases are TGTGCCAGCAGCCAAGTCTGGGACTCAGTCTACGAGCAGTACTTC.

The chain recombines TRBV5-1 with TRBJ1-6, with D unresolved. The CDR3 length is 14 residues. V lost 1 base and J 7 bases, leaving 9 bases between the germline ends. Germline lookup yields CDR1 SGHRS and CDR2 YFSETQ. The CDR3 sequence is CASSLSQSNSPLHF. CDR3 nucleotide sequence: TGCGCCAGCAGCTTGTCCCAGTCCAATTCACCCCTCCACTTT.

The chain combines TRBV7-2 with TRBJ2-3; 9 nucleotides match TRBD2. The germline V gene encodes CDR1 SGHTA and CDR2 FQGNSA. With 5 bases clipped from V and 1 base from J, the junction kept 1 base outside the gene matches. The CDR3 loop spans 14 amino acids. This CDR3 is CASSPSGGTDTQYF. CDR3 in DNA: TGTGCCAGCAGCCCTAGCGGGGGCACAGATACGCAGTATTTT.

The chain employs TRBV5-4 and TRBJ2-3, with D perhaps TRBD2 (5 bases). The V gene lost 7 bases and the J gene lost 0 bases, with 15 bases spanning the gap. Germline assignment: CDR1 SGHNT and CDR2 YYREEE (reference sequence). CDR3 length: 15 amino acids. The CDR3 protein is CASGRRASSTDTQYF. CDR3 nucleotides: TGTGCCAGCGGGAGAAGGGCTTCTAGCACAGATACGCAGTATTTT.

The chain uses TRBV20-1 and TRBJ2-1, with unresolved D. The CDR3 contains 14 residues. Deletions cut 3 bases from V and 2 bases from J, with 11 bases between. Germline V CDR1 and CDR2: DFQATT, SNEGSKA (reference sequence). The CDR3 loop reads CSASLSATYNEQFF. CDR3 in DNA: TGCAGTGCTAGTCTGAGCGCAACCTACAATGAGCAGTTCTTC.

The CDR3 bases are TGTGCCACCAGAGCCAGGGCTAGCGGATACAATGAGCAGTTCTTC. It is translated as CATRARASGYNEQFF. This chain joins TRBV5-4 and TRBJ2-1; TRBD2 matches at 7 bases. Germline trimming cut 9 bases from V and 4 bases from J; bases unmatched to any gene: 13. The CDR3 spans 15 residues. Germline loops: CDR1 SGHNT, CDR2 YYREEE (reference sequence).

The rearrangement joins TRBV19 to TRBJ2-7; 8 bases fit TRBD1. CDR1 and CDR2 from the germline V gene are LNHDA and SQIVND (reference sequence). The V and J ends lost 1 base and 2 bases, in that order; junction bases with no gene match: 4. This CDR3 is 15 amino acids long. The CDR3: CASSIAGQGPYEQYF. The DNA of the CDR3 is TGTGCCAGTAGTATAGCTGGACAGGGCCCCTACGAGCAGTACTTC.

This chain links TRBV20-1 with TRBJ2-2; a possible D gene is TRBD1 (5 bases). The CDR3 covers 13 residues. The ends were cut back, 3 bases at V and 1 base at J, with 6 bases in the middle. Germline V CDR1 and CDR2: DFQATT, SNEGSKA (reference sequence). The CDR3 coding sequence is TGCAGTGCTAGTGACAGGAACACCGGGGAGCTGTTTTTT. Amino acids: CSASDRNTGELFF.

This sequence joins TRBV6-5 and TRBJ1-5; a possible D gene is TRBD1 (6 bases). V lost 0 bases, J lost 9 bases, and 12 bases lay in between. CDR3 length: 14 residues. Looked up from germline, CDR1 is MNHEY and CDR2 is SVGAGI. DNA of the CDR3: TGTGCCAGCAGTTACTCGGGGGACATACGGCCCCAGCATTTT. This translates into CASSYSGDIRPQHF.

J is TRBJ2-2 and V is TRBV6-5, with 10 bases lining up with TRBD2. CDR3 size: 15 residues. With V trimmed by 7 bases and J by 0 bases, 2 bases remained unmatched. Germline V gene sequence: CDR1 MNHEY, CDR2 SVGAGI. CDR3 nucleotides: TGTGCCAGCAAGGGACTAGCGTCGAACACCGGGGAGCTGTTTTTT. Translated, it gives CASKGLASNTGELFF.

The rearrangement links TRBV15 to TRBJ2-7; D not certain. The CDR3 runs to 12 residues. Trimming removed 0 bases at V and 3 bases at J, with 3 bases between. Germline CDR1 is LNHNV and CDR2 is YYDKDF (reference sequence). The CDR3 sequence: CATSRDHYEQYF. CDR3 sequence (DNA): TGTGCCACCAGCAGAGATCACTACGAGCAGTACTTC.

The genes are TRBV6-1 and TRBJ2-7; D might be TRBD2 (5 bases). In germline, CDR1 is MNHNS, CDR2 SASEGT. This CDR3 has 13 amino acids. Between the trimmed V and J ends, which lost 1 base and 6 bases, there was a span of 10 bases. The CDR3 here is CASSEGPGFEQYF. The CDR3 DNA reads as TGTGCCAGCAGTGAAGGCCCGGGGTTCGAGCAGTACTTC.

V gene TRBV7-2 combines with J gene TRBJ2-7, with TRBD1 matching over 10 bases. With V trimmed by 5 bases and J by 4 bases, 11 bases remained unmatched. The CDR3 runs to 16 residues. Germline values: CDR1 SGHTA, CDR2 FQGNSA. CDR3 DNA: TGTGCCAGCAGCCTTGACAGGGGGCAGGGTTTGTACGAGCAGTACTTC. It is translated as CASSLDRGQGLYEQYF.

The chain couples TRBV25-1 to TRBJ2-1, with TRBD2 identical over 7 bases. Germline lookup yields CDR1 MGHDK and CDR2 SYGVNS. V shed 1 base, J shed 6 bases, and the junction held 6 bases outside the gene matches. The CDR3 is made up of 15 amino acids. The chain's CDR3 is CASSEFGGGGNEQFF. The CDR3 DNA reads as TGTGCCAGCAGTGAATTTGGCGGGGGTGGCAATGAGCAGTTCTTC.

The chain couples TRBV3-1 (or the pseudogene TRBV3-2) to TRBJ1-6; D possibly corresponds to TRBD1 (6 bases). The CDR3 has 14 residues. Germline V gives CDR1 LGHDT, CDR2 YNNKEL (reference sequence). The V end was cut by 6 bases, the J end by 2 bases, with 8 bases between. CDR3 protein: CASSWTAYNSPLHF. The CDR3 DNA sequence: TGTGCCAGCAGTTGGACAGCCTATAATTCACCCCTCCACTTT.